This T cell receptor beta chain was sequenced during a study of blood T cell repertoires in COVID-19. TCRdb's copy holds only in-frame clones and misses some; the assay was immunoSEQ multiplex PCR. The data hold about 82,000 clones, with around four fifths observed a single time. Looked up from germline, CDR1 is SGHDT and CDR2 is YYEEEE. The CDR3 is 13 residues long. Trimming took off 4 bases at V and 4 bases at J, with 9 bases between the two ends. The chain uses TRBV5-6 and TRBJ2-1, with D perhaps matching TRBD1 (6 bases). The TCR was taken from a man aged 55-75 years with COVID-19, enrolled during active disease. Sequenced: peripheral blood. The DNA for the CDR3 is TGTGCCAGCAGCCGTGGACAGTACAATGAGCAGTTCTTC. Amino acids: CASSRGQYNEQFF. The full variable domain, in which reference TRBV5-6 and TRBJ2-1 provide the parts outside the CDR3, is DAGVTQSPTHLIKTRGQQVTLRCSPKSGHDTVSWYQQALGQGPQFIFQYYEEEERQRGNFPDRFSGHQFPNYSSELNVNALLLGDSALYLCASSRGQYNEQFFGPGTRLTVL.